This TCR beta chain came from a study of T cell responses to AZD1222 COVID-19 vaccine. Method: immunoSEQ multiplex PCR; TCRdb's copy keeps in-frame clones and lacks some. In the table there are 90,000 to 120,000 clones, over 80% of which are singletons. Concerning this clone: Its target is not known.

Study-level results: In all cases, repertoires were sampled only after the peak T cell response. Donors were chiefly white British, with a greater number of females, and clonal diversity was perhaps underestimated.

The sequenced sample was peripheral blood, obtained 28 days after the second AZD1222 dose. The TCR was taken from an adult who received the AZD1222 COVID-19 vaccine.

Here the CDR3 DNA reads TGTGCCAGTAGTATAGATCCCTACAGTGAAGCTTTCTTT. It is translated as CASSIDPYSEAFF. The rearrangement uses TRBV19 and TRBJ1-1, with D uncertain. The germline V gene encodes CDR1 LNHDA and CDR2 SQIVND (reference sequence). The CDR3 length is 13 residues. The V and J ends lost 0 bases and 7 bases respectively, with 9 bases between them.